The entry below gives a single T cell receptor beta chain sequence along with its context. The antigen is undetermined. At one end the junction does not follow the germline gene, possibly because of a read error. The sample originates from a study of CD8+ T cells in alopecia areata. Sequencing used cDNA as its template, made by extracting RNA and reverse transcribing it. Produced via immunoSEQ multiplex PCR; TCRdb's table is partial and in-frame only. Of about 98,000 clones listed, less than 50% are singletons. Findings and caveats of the study: Scalp samples also yield sequences of resident alphabeta T cells from normal skin.

Sorted out of PBMCs were CD4+ T cells and CD8+ T cells. The receptor's source is a human donor with alopecia areata. The material sequenced was CD4+ T cells sorted from blood.

The CDR3 DNA is TGTGCCAGCAGCCCTCCGCGGCGCGGGACGCTTTTTCCCTTC. Its protein product is CASSPPRRGTLFPF. This chain links TRBV7-3 with TRBJ2-4, with D perhaps TRBD2 (6 bases). The CDR3 is 14 residues long. CDR1 and CDR2 from the germline V gene are SGHTA and FQGTGA.